These 29 T cell receptor beta chains were all obtained from the same sample, sequenced in a study of OX40 agonist ivuxolimab in advanced cancers. Clones were sequenced by immunoSEQ multiplex PCR, and TCRdb holds only the in-frame ones, with some missing. The sample yields under 20,000 clones, 70% to 90% seen once. The sequencing used CD4+ or CD8+ T cells sorted from blood, collected in a trial of the OX40 agonist ivuxolimab. All receptors come from an adult with an advanced solid tumor such as melanoma, head and neck, liver or kidney cancer.

J is TRBJ2-7 and V is TRBV2; 11 bases align to TRBD2. The J segment lost 0 bases and the V segment lost 10 bases, leaving 8 bases of the junction unmatched. CDR3 length equals 15 residues. Germline CDR1 and CDR2: SNHLY and FYNNEI. The CDR3 sequence is CAKDSGRGSSYEQYF. CDR3 sequence (DNA): TGTGCCAAGGATAGCGGGAGGGGCAGCTCCTACGAGCAGTACTTC.

The chain couples TRBV28 to TRBJ2-7; D gene unclear. The V end was cut by 0 bases, the J end by 0 bases, with 9 bases between. This CDR3 has 15 amino acids. In germline, CDR1 is MDHEN, CDR2 SYDVKM. The CDR3 region has the DNA TGTGCCAGCAGTTTATGGGGCCCGAGCTCCTACGAGCAGTACTTC. Protein product: CASSLWGPSSYEQYF. The full variable domain, completed using reference TRBV28 and TRBJ2-7, is DVKVTQSSRYLVKRTGEKVFLECVQDMDHENMFWYRQDPGLGLRLIYFSYDVKMKEKGDIPEGYSVSREKKERFSLILESASTNQTSMYLCASSLWGPSSYEQYFGPGTRLTVT.

The rearrangement uses TRBV6-5 and TRBJ2-7; D remains unclear. Germline-derived CDR1 and CDR2 are MNHEY and SVGAGI. V lost 5 bases and J lost 3, with 8 bases in between. CDR3 length: 12 residues. The CDR3 sequence: CASSRVIYEQYF. The CDR3 region has the DNA TGTGCCAGCAGTAGGGTTATCTACGAGCAGTACTTC.

By its share, this clone is large. The gene calls are TRBV4-2 and TRBJ2-7, with TRBD1 as a possible D gene (6 bases). Trimming removed 1 base at V and 5 bases at J, with 9 bases between. Germline loops: CDR1 LGHNA, CDR2 YNFKEQ. This CDR3 spans 13 amino acids. Here the CDR3 reads CASSQVGADEQYF. CDR3 DNA sequence: TGTGCCAGCAGCCAAGTGGGGGCCGACGAGCAGTACTTC.

V usage is TRBV10-2 and J usage is TRBJ1-5; TRBD1 is a possible D gene (5 bases). V was cut by 2 bases and J by 7 bases, with 6 bases left in between. The CDR3 extends over 12 amino acids. Germline V gene sequence: CDR1 WSHSY, CDR2 SAAADI. CDR3 loop: CASSEGGQPQHF. The CDR3 nucleotides are TGCGCCAGCAGTGAGGGGGGACAGCCCCAGCATTTT.

The gene calls are TRBV7-2 and TRBJ1-1; D is unclear. The CDR3 contains 11 residues. V lost 4 bases and J 4 bases, leaving 4 bases between the germline ends. Germline V CDR1 and CDR2: SGHTA, FQGNSA. The CDR3 DNA is TGTGCCAGCAGCTACGGCACTGAAGCTTTCTTT. Protein: CASSYGTEAFF.

This clone was picked up a small number of times. The gene calls are TRBV28 and TRBJ1-2, with D possibly being TRBD1 (5 bases). Germline lookup yields CDR1 MDHEN and CDR2 SYDVKM. Trimming cost V 1 base and J 4 bases, with 13 bases left between them. The CDR3 spans 15 residues. The CDR3 region has the DNA TGTGCCAGCAGTTTATTGGGGGAGGTCACCTATGGCTACACCTTC. The encoded protein is CASSLLGEVTYGYTF.

J is TRBJ1-2 and V is TRBV10-1; D is unresolved. Trimming cost V 5 bases and J 10 bases, with 20 bases left between them. The CDR3 runs 14 residues. Germline CDR1 reads WNHNN; CDR2 reads SYGVQD (reference sequence). The DNA for the CDR3 is TGCGCCAGCAGTCCGTCCGGGGTGGGAAATCCCTACACCTTC. Protein sequence: CASSPSGVGNPYTF.

V usage is TRBV19 and J usage is TRBJ1-1; D is unresolved. V lost 7 bases and J lost 1, with 13 bases in between. Per germline, CDR1 LNHDA and CDR2 SQIVND (reference sequence). This CDR3 contains 14 residues. The CDR3 DNA is TGTGCCAGTACTGTTTTAAGCGGGAACACTGAAGCTTTCTTT. Translating gives CASTVLSGNTEAFF.

The CDR3 is CASSPGTVNEQFF. CDR3 bases: TGTGCCAGCAGCCCTGGGACAGTGAATGAGCAGTTCTTC. The chain recombines TRBV7-9 with TRBJ2-1; 7 bases fit TRBD1. The J segment lost 7 bases and the V segment lost 5 bases, leaving 5 bases of the junction unmatched. The CDR3 runs 13 residues. The germline V gene has CDR1 SEHNR and CDR2 FQNEAQ (reference sequence).

Regarding this clone: The junction does not match germline at one end; this may be a read error. The chain is built from TRBV4-1 and TRBJ2-7; D uncertain. The CDR3 loop spans 14 amino acids. Germline V gives CDR1 MGHRA, CDR2 YSYEKL. The CDR3, as DNA: TGCGCCAGCAGCCCTTGGTCGGGCTCCGACGAGCAGTACTTC. Translation: CASSPWSGSDEQYF.

CDR3 DNA sequence: TGTGCCAGCAGTCCCCTAAAGGGGACGGAATACAATGAGCAGTTCTTC. Its translation: CASSPLKGTEYNEQFF. The chain carries TRBV27 and TRBJ2-1; D may be TRBD1 or TRBD2 (5 bases each). The germline V gene encodes CDR1 MNHEY and CDR2 SMNVEV (reference sequence). Trimming removed 5 bases from V and 4 bases from J, with 18 bases in between. This CDR3 contains 16 residues.

This clone was seen a handful of times. This chain joins TRBV2 and TRBJ2-3; D unclear. The CDR3 sequence is 13 residues long. In germline, CDR1 is SNHLY, CDR2 FYNNEI. V dropped 5 bases and J dropped 2 bases, with 8 bases sitting between them. The CDR3 here is CASSPENTDTQYF. The CDR3 DNA sequence: TGTGCCAGCAGTCCGGAGAACACAGATACGCAGTATTTT.

The rearrangement uses TRBV29-1 and TRBJ1-1; tentative D call: TRBD1 (5 bases). CDR1 SQVTM and CDR2 ANQGSEA come from the germline V gene. Between the trimmed V and J ends, which lost 6 bases and 7 bases, there was a span of 12 bases. The CDR3 loop spans 11 amino acids. Here the CDR3 reads CSVQVGVEAFF. DNA of the CDR3: TGCAGCGTCCAAGTGGGGGTTGAAGCTTTCTTT.

The genes are TRBV2 and TRBJ2-7; tentative D call: TRBD2 (7 bases). Germline lookup yields CDR1 SNHLY and CDR2 FYNNEI. The CDR3 is 12 amino acids. V lost 6 bases, J lost 4 bases, and 10 bases lay in between. CDR3 residues: CASRAGAYEQYF. The CDR3 nucleotides read TGTGCCAGCAGGGCGGGGGCGTACGAGCAGTACTTC.

This clone was counted between two and nine times. The genes are TRBV19 and TRBJ2-3; 11 nucleotides match TRBD2. Per germline, CDR1 LNHDA and CDR2 SQIVND (reference sequence). This CDR3 is built from 15 residues. The V and J ends lost 5 bases and 4 bases, in that order; junction bases with no gene match: 5. The CDR3 DNA follows: TGTGCCAGTAGTGATCTAGCGGGAGGCGCAGATACGCAGTATTTT. Translating it yields CASSDLAGGADTQYF.

The genes are TRBV28 and TRBJ2-7; 9 nucleotides agree with TRBD2. V shed 5 bases and J 2 bases; nucleotides not matched to a gene: 7. In germline, CDR1 is MDHEN, CDR2 SYDVKM. There are 15 residues in the CDR3. The CDR3 nucleotides read TGTGCCAGCAGTCGTGTAGGACTAGCGACCTACGAGCAGTACTTC. This codes for CASSRVGLATYEQYF. The full variable domain, in which reference TRBV28 and TRBJ2-7 provide the parts outside the CDR3, is DVKVTQSSRYLVKRTGEKVFLECVQDMDHENMFWYRQDPGLGLRLIYFSYDVKMKEKGDIPEGYSVSREKKERFSLILESASTNQTSMYLCASSRVGLATYEQYFGPGTRLTVT.

V and J are TRBV2 and TRBJ2-3; D is possibly TRBD1 or TRBD2 (5 bases each). Germline V lookup: CDR1 SNHLY, CDR2 FYNNEI. V was pared by 1 base and J by 4 bases, with 12 bases between. The CDR3 has 15 amino acids. The CDR3 DNA follows: TGTGCCAGCAGTGAAGAGGCAGGGAGTGCAGATACGCAGTATTTT. Translated, it gives CASSEEAGSADTQYF.

This clone was observed a handful of times. The rearrangement uses TRBV25-1 and TRBJ2-7, with TRBD2 identical over 7 bases. CDR1 and CDR2 from the germline V gene are MGHDK and SYGVNS. The V and J ends lost 4 bases and 1 base, in that order; junction bases with no gene match: 4. CDR3 length equals 14 residues. The CDR3 nucleotides are TGTGCCAGCAGTGGGGAGGGCAGGTCCTACGAGCAGTACTTC. Residues: CASSGEGRSYEQYF.

V usage is TRBV5-1 and J usage is TRBJ2-7, with D possibly being TRBD1 (6 bases). The CDR3 length is 13 residues. The germline V gene encodes CDR1 SGHRS and CDR2 YFSETQ. V lost 4 bases and J 2 bases, leaving 10 bases between the germline ends. CDR3 DNA: TGCGCCAGCAGCCCGGACAGCACCTACGAGCAGTACTTC. Its translation is CASSPDSTYEQYF.

The chain joins TRBV30 to TRBJ1-1; 7 nucleotides match TRBD1. This CDR3 comprises 15 residues. Trimming took 0 bases from V and 5 from J; bases not matched to a gene: 9. Per the germline V gene, CDR1 is GTSNPN and CDR2 is SVGIG (reference sequence). CDR3 DNA: TGTGCCTGGAGTGTAAGGCCCAGGGGGGAGACTGAAGCTTTCTTT. It specifies CAWSVRPRGETEAFF.

The CDR3, as DNA: TGTGCCAGCAGTTCCCCAACAGCTAACTATGGCTACACCTTC. This sequence encodes CASSSPTANYGYTF. The chain combines TRBV28 with TRBJ1-2; no firm D call. Trimming shortened V by 4 bases and J by 0 bases, and 9 bases separated the two germline ends. This CDR3 spans 14 amino acids. Per germline, CDR1 MDHEN and CDR2 SYDVKM.

This clone was detected once. The chain has TRBV4-1 and TRBJ2-7, with 11 bases that match TRBD2. The V segment lost 0 bases and the J segment 3 bases; nucleotides outside the gene matches: 10. The CDR3 has 18 amino acids. CDR1 is MGHRA and CDR2 is YSYEKL in the germline V gene. The CDR3 DNA reads TGCGCCAGCAGCCAAGAGAGTACAGGGACTAGCGGACACTACGAGCAGTACTTC. It translates to CASSQESTGTSGHYEQYF.

V usage is TRBV6-6 and J usage is TRBJ2-1; no clear D. The CDR3 length is 12 residues. Trimming left V 2 bases short and J 8 bases short, with 7 bases between. Per the germline V gene, CDR1 is MNHNY and CDR2 is SVGAGI (reference sequence). The CDR3 region is CASSYGVDEQFF. Here the CDR3 DNA reads TGTGCCAGCAGTTACGGTGTCGATGAGCAGTTCTTC.

The chain couples TRBV28 to TRBJ2-7; D unresolved. Trimming took off 1 base at V and 2 bases at J, with 6 bases between the two ends. This CDR3 spans 13 amino acids. CDR1 is MDHEN, CDR2 SYDVKM, per germline. CDR3 nucleotides: TGTGCCAGCAGTTTATCAGAGGCCTACGAGCAGTACTTC. Translating gives CASSLSEAYEQYF.

The chain couples TRBV5-5 to TRBJ2-1; D is unclear. V was trimmed by 0 bases and J by 8 bases, leaving 9 bases between them. Germline values: CDR1 SGHKS, CDR2 YYEKEE (reference sequence). The CDR3 contains 13 residues. This CDR3 is CASSLVPSDEQFF. In nucleotides, the CDR3 is TGTGCCAGCAGCTTGGTCCCGTCTGATGAGCAGTTCTTC.

V gene TRBV18 combines with J gene TRBJ2-7, with D uncertain. The CDR3 contains 11 residues. CDR1 and CDR2 from the germline V gene are KGHSH and LQKENI. Trimming cost V 2 bases and J 6 bases, with 5 bases left between them. CDR3 loop: CASSPGSEQYF. DNA of the CDR3: TGTGCCAGCTCACCAGGGTCCGAGCAGTACTTC.

A few counts support this clone. The chain employs TRBV6-4 and TRBJ2-1; 7 bases line up with TRBD2. The CDR3 totals 14 residues. J was trimmed by 10 bases and V by 3 bases; bases with no gene match: 9. Looked up from germline, CDR1 is MRHNA and CDR2 is SNTAGT. Written as DNA, the CDR3 is TGTGCCAGCAGTGAATTGCTAGAGGGAGGGGAGCAGTTCTTC. It codes for CASSELLEGGEQFF.

The chain employs TRBV6-1 and TRBJ1-5; no reliable D call. There are 15 residues in the CDR3. V lost 2 bases and J lost 4, with 12 bases in between. The germline CDR1 and CDR2 sequences are MNHNS and SASEGT. The CDR3 spells CASSELVGGNQPQHF. The CDR3 coding sequence is TGTGCCAGCAGTGAACTGGTTGGCGGGAATCAGCCCCAGCATTTT.